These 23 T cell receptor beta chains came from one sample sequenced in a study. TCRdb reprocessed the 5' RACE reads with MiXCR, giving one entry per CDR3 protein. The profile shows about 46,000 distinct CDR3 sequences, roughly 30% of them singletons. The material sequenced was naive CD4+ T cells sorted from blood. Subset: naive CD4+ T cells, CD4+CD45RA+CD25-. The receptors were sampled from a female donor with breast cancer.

In nucleotides, the CDR3 is TGCGCCAGCAGCTCGCAGACAGGGGGATACAATGAGCAGTTCTTC. Encoded protein: CASSSQTGGYNEQFF. The chain has TRBV5-1 and TRBJ2-1; TRBD1 matches 9 bases. With V trimmed by 3 bases and J by 4 bases, 5 bases remained unmatched. The CDR3 length is 15 residues. Germline CDR1 and CDR2: SGHRS and YFSETQ.

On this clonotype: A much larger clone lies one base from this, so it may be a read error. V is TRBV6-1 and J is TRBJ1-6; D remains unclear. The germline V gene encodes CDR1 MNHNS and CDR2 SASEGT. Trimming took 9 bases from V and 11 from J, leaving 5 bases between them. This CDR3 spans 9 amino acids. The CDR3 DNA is TGTGCCAGTAGCCCACCCCTCCACTTT. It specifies CASSPPLHF.

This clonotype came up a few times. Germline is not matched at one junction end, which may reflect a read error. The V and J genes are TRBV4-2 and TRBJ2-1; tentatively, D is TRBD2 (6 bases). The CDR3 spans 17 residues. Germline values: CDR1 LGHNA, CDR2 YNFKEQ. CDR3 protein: CASSPAGGQSSYNEQSF. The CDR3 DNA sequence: TGTGCCAGCAGCCCAGCTGGAGGGCAGAGCTCCTACAATGAGCAGTCCTTC.

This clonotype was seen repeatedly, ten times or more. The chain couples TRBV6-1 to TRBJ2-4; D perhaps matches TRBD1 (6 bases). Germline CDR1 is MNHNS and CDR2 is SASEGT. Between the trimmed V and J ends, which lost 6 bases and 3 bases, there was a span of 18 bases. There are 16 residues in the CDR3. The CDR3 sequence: CASSAEQQGGKNIQYF. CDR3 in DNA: TGTGCCAGCAGCGCAGAACAACAGGGTGGCAAAAACATTCAGTACTTC.

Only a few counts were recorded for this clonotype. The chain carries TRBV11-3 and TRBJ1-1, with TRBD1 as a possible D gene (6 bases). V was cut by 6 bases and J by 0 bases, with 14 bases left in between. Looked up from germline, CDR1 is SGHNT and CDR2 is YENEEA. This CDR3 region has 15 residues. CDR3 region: CASSLQGPLNTEAFF. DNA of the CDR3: TGTGCCAGCAGTTTACAGGGACCCTTGAACACTGAAGCTTTCTTT. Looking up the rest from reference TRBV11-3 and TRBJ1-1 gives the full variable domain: EAGVVQSPRYKIIEKKQPVAFWCNPISGHNTLYWYLQNLGQGPELLIRYENEEAVDDSQLPKDRFSAERLKGVDSTLKIQPAELGDSAVYLCASSLQGPLNTEAFFGQGTRLTVV.

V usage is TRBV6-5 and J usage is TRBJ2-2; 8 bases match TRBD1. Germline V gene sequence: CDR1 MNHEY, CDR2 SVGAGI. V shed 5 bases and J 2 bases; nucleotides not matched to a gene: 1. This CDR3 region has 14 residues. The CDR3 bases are TGTGCCAGCAGTACAGGGGGAAACACCGGGGAGCTGTTTTTT. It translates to CASSTGGNTGELFF.

The CDR3 region is CASSPRDRIHGELFF. The CDR3 coding sequence is TGTGCCAGCAGCCCCCGGGACAGGATACACGGGGAGCTGTTTTTT. This chain links TRBV14 with TRBJ2-2, with 8 bases matching TRBD1. Per germline, CDR1 SGHDN and CDR2 FVKESK. This CDR3 is built from 15 residues. Unmatched junction bases numbered 8, after V lost 4 bases and J lost 7 bases.

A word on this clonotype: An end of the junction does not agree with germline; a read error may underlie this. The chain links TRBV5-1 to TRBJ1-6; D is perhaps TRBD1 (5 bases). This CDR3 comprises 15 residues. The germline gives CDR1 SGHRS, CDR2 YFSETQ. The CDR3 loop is CAGSFGHDIDSPLHF. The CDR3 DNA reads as TGCGCCGGCAGCTTCGGACATGATATTGATTCACCCCTCCACTTT.

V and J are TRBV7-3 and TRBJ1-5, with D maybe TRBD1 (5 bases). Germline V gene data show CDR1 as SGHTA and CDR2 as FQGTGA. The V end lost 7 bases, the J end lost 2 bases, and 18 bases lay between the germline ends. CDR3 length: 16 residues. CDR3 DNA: TGTGCCAGCACCCGGGGGGGGGTTAAGCGCAATCAGCCCCAGCATTTT. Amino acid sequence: CASTRGGVKRNQPQHF.

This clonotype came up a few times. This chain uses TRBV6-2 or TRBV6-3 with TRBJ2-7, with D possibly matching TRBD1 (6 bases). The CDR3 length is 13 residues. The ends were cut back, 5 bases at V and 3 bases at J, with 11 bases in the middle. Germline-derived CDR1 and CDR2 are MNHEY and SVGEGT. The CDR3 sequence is CASSPTGLYEQYF. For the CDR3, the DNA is TGTGCCAGCAGTCCGACAGGCCTCTACGAGCAGTACTTC.

CDR3 sequence reads: CASSLSGEQYF. The CDR3 bases are TGTGCCAGCAGTTTATCGGGGGAGCAGTACTTC. V usage is TRBV27 and J usage is TRBJ2-7; no clear D. The V end lost 0 bases, the J end lost 7 bases, and 4 bases lay between the germline ends. Germline V gene data show CDR1 as MNHEY and CDR2 as SMNVEV (reference sequence). The CDR3 is made up of 11 amino acids.

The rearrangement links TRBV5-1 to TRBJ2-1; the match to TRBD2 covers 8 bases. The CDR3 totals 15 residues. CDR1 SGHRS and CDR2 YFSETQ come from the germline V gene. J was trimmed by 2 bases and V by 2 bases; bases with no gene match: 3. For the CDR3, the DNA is TGCGCCAGCAGCTTCAGCGGGGGCCCCTACAATGAGCAGTTCTTC. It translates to CASSFSGGPYNEQFF.

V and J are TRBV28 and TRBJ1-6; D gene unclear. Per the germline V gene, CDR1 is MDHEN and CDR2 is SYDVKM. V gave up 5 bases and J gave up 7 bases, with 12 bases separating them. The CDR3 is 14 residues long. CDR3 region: CASSPQQTNSPLHF. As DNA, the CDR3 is TGTGCCAGCAGTCCACAACAGACGAATTCACCCCTCCACTTT.

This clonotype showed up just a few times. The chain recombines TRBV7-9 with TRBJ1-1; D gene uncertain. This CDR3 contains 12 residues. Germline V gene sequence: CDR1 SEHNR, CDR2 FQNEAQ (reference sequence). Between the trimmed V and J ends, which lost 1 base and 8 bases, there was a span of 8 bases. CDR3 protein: CASSLGQKEAFF. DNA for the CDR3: TGTGCCAGCAGCTTAGGACAAAAAGAAGCTTTCTTT.

In DNA, the CDR3 is TGTGCCAGCAGTCCCACACGAGGGACAGGGGATAATTCACCCCTCCACTTT. It codes for CASSPTRGTGDNSPLHF. The genes are TRBV27 and TRBJ1-6; 10 nucleotides match TRBD1. From germline, CDR1 is MNHEY and CDR2 SMNVEV (reference sequence). V was pared by 5 bases and J by 5 bases, with 9 bases of the junction left unmatched. This CDR3 spans 17 amino acids.

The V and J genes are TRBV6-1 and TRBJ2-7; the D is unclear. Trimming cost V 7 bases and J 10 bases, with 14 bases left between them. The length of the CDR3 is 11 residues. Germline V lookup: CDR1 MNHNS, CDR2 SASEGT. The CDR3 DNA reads TGTGCCAGCACCCCCTCAGGTCCTCAGTACTTC. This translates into CASTPSGPQYF.

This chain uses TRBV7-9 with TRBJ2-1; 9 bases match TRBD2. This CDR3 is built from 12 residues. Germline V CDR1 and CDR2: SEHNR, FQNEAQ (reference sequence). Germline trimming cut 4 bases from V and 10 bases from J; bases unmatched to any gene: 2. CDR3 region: CASSYLAGEQFF. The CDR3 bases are TGTGCCAGCAGCTATCTAGCGGGGGAGCAGTTCTTC.

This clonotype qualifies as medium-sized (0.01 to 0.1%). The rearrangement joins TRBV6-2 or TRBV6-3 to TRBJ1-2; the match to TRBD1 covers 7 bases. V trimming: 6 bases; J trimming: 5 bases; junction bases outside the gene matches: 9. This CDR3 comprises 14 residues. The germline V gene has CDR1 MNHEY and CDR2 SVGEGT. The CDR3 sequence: CASREEGQAYGYTF. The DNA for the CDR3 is TGTGCCAGCAGAGAGGAAGGACAGGCGTATGGCTACACCTTC.

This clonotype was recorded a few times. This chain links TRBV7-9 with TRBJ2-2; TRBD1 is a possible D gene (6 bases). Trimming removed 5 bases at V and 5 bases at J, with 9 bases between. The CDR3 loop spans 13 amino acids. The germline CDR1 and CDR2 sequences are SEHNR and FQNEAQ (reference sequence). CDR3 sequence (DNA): TGTGCCAGCAGCCCACAGGGTACCGGGGAGCTGTTTTTT. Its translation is CASSPQGTGELFF.

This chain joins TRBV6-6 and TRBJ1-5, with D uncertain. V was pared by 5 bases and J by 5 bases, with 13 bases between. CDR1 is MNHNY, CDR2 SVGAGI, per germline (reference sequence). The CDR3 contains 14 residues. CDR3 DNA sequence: TGTGCCAGCAGTCCCGACAAGCGGGATCAGCCCCAGCATTTT. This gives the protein CASSPDKRDQPQHF.

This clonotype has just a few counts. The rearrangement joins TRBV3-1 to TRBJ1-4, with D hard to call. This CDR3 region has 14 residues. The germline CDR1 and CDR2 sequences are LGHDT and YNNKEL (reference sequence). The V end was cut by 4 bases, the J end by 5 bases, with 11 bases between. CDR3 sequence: CASSLRSRNEKLFF. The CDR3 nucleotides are TGTGCCAGCAGCCTGAGAAGTAGGAATGAAAAACTGTTTTTT.

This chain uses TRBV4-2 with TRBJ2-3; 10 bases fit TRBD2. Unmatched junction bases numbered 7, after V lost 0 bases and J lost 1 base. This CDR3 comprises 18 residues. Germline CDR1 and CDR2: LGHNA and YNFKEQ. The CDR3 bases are TGTGCCAGCAGCCAAGAAGAGCGGGGGGGTTATGGCACAGATACGCAGTATTTT. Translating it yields CASSQEERGGYGTDTQYF.

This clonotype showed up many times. The CDR3 region is CSARSAPTQETQYF. CDR3 DNA: TGCAGTGCTAGAAGTGCGCCTACCCAAGAGACCCAGTACTTC. V usage is TRBV20-1 and J usage is TRBJ2-5; no definite D call. CDR1 is DFQATT, CDR2 SNEGSKA, per germline (reference sequence). V lost 2 bases and J lost 1, with 11 bases in between. The CDR3 covers 14 residues.